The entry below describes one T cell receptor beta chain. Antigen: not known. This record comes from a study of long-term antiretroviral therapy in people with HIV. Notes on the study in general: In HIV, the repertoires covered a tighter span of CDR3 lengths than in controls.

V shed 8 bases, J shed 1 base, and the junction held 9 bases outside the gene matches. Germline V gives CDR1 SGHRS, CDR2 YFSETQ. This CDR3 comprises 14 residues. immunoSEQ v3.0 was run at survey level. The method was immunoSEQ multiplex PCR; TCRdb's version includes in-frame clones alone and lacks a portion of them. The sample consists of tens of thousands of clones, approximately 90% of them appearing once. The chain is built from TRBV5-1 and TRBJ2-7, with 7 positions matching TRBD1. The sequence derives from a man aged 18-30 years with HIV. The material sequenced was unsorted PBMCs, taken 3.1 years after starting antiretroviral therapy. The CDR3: CASSLTGNSYEQYF. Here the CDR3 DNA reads TGCGCCAGTAGCCTGACAGGGAATTCCTACGAGCAGTACTTC.